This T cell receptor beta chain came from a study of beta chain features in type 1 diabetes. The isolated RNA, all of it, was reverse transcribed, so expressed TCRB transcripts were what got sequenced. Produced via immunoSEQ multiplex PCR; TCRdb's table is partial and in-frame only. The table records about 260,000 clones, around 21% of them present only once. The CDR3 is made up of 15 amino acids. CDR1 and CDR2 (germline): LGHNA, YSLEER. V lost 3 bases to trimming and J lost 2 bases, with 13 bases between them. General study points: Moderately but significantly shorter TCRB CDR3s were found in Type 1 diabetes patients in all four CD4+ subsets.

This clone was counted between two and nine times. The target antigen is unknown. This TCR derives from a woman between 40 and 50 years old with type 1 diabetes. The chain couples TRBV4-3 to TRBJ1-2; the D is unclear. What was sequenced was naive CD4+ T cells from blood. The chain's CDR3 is CASSHSGVPNYGYTF. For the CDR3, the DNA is TGCGCCAGCAGCCATTCCGGGGTGCCAAACTATGGCTACACCTTC.